The entry below gives a single T cell receptor (beta chain) sequence along with its context. Germline lookup yields CDR1 SQVTM and CDR2 ANQGSEA. This CDR3 contains 15 residues. The ends were cut back, 4 bases at V and 4 bases at J, with 19 bases in the middle. This sample is drawn from a study of blood T cell repertoires in COVID-19. The data were produced by immunoSEQ multiplex PCR, yet TCRdb's version contains in-frame clones alone and is incomplete. The repertoire consists of 200,000 to 250,000 clones, with more than 80% occurring once and the leading ten covering 2% to 3%. V usage is TRBV29-1 and J usage is TRBJ1-2, with TRBD1 as a possible D gene (6 bases). This sequence was found in a man aged 25 to 40 with COVID-19, enrolled during active disease. Sequenced material: peripheral blood. The CDR3 region has the DNA TGCAGCGTTGCTCCCGAGTTTGGACAGCTCTATGGCTACACCTTC. It encodes CSVAPEFGQLYGYTF.